These T cell receptor beta chains were read from a single sample in a study of T cells in Graves' hyperthyroidism and ophthalmopathy. TCRdb ran MiXCR on the multiplex PCR reads and lists one entry per CDR3 protein. This table holds hundreds of thousands of distinct CDR3 sequences, roughly 25% found once. What was sequenced was blood. Source of these receptors: a woman in her thirties with Graves' ophthalmopathy. Both conserved end residues are part of each CDR3. The D gene is left open where the match is weak. Rows may omit the clone size; those that give it use once, few, many or a size class.

many,TRBJ1-2,TRBV6-1,14,-,CASSEQGTNYGYTF,TGTGCCAGCAGCGAACAGGGAACCAACTATGGCTACACCTTC
-,TRBJ1-1,TRBV5-1,16,-,CASSLESYYVNTEAFF,TGCGCCAGCAGCTTGGAATCCTATTACGTGAACACTGAAGCTTTCTTT
few,TRBJ1-5,TRBV20-1,16,-,CSAPTPLRIGNQPQHF,TGCAGTGCCCCGACTCCCCTCAGGATCGGCAATCAGCCCCAGCATTTT
many,TRBJ1-1,TRBV6-1,16,-,CASKGTNRRVNTEAFF,TGTGCCAGCAAAGGGACAAACCGGCGGGTGAACACTGAAGCTTTCTTT
many,TRBJ2-2,TRBV5-1,14,-,CASSLGSNTGELFF,TGCGCCAGCAGCCTTGGGTCGAACACCGGGGAGCTGTTTTTT
-,TRBJ1-1,TRBV4-1,17,-,CASSQWPRGDLNTEAFF,TGCGCCAGCAGCCAATGGCCCCGGGGGGACTTGAACACTGAAGCTTTCTTT
-,TRBJ1-2,TRBV3-1,13,-,CASSQDRGYGYTF,TGTGCCAGCAGCCAAGATCGGGGCTATGGCTACACCTTC
-,TRBJ1-1,TRBV5-1,17,-,CASSLRVASTMNTEAFF,TGCGCCAGCAGCTTGAGGGTGGCCTCTACCATGAACACTGAAGCTTTCTTT
many,TRBJ1-1,TRBV7-6,14,-,CASSLKNGGTEAFF,TGTGCCAGCAGCTTAAAGAATGGGGGAACTGAAGCTTTCTTT
many,TRBJ1-2,TRBV11-1,16,TRBD1,CASSTQQGWARYGYTF,TGTGCCAGCAGCACCCAACAGGGGTGGGCCCGTTATGGCTACACCTTC
many,TRBJ1-5,TRBV7-8,15,TRBD1,CASSEDRVSNQPQHF,TGTGCCAGCAGCGAGGACAGGGTTAGCAATCAGCCCCAGCATTTT
many,TRBJ1-1,TRBV20-1,13,-,CSARDGRGNVAFF,TGCAGTGCTAGAGATGGTAGGGGGAATGTAGCTTTCTTT
many,TRBJ1-1,TRBV12-3/TRBV12-4,14,-,CASTWETGRTEAFF,TGTGCCAGCACCTGGGAGACAGGTCGGACTGAAGCTTTCTTT
many,TRBJ1-5,TRBV6-1,10,-,CASMGQPQHF,TGTGCCAGCATGGGACAGCCCCAGCATTTT
many,TRBJ1-1,TRBV6-5,14,TRBD1,CASSWDRGETEAFF,TGTGCCAGCAGTTGGGACAGGGGTGAAACTGAAGCTTTCTTT
few,TRBJ2-7,TRBV30,14,TRBD1,CAWSERTGGLGQYF,TGTGCCTGGAGTGAAAGGACAGGGGGCTTGGGGCAGTACTTC
many,TRBJ1-2,TRBV6-1,13,TRBD1,CASSIPGQGGYTF,TGTGCCAGCAGTATTCCGGGACAGGGAGGCTACACCTTC
few,TRBJ2-3,TRBV6-2/TRBV6-3,17,-,CASSYSRWTASTDTQYF,TGTGCCAGCAGTTACTCGAGATGGACGGCTAGCACAGATACGCAGTATTTT
many,TRBJ2-7,TRBV15,11,-,CATSKPPVQYF,TGTGCCACCAGCAAGCCCCCTGTGCAGTACTTC
-,TRBJ1-5,TRBV12-3/TRBV12-4,13,-,CASSLTLDQPQHF,TGTGCCAGCAGTTTGACACTAGATCAGCCCCAGCATTTT
few,TRBJ2-7,TRBV6-1,15,TRBD1,CASSDDGQGAYEQYF,TGTGCCAGCAGTGATGACGGGCAGGGGGCGTACGAGCAGTACTTC
many,TRBJ1-5,TRBV27,15,-,CASSSTDNSNQPQHF,TGTGCCAGCAGTTCAACGGACAATAGCAATCAGCCCCAGCATTTT
many,TRBJ1-1,TRBV6-5,15,-,CASSYSGNFGGQAFF,TGTGCCAGCAGTTACTCCGGAAACTTCGGGGGACAAGCTTTCTTT
many,TRBJ1-2,TRBV27,14,TRBD1,CASRTRTGLYGYTF,TGTGCCAGCAGGACGAGGACAGGGCTGTATGGCTACACCTTC
-,TRBJ2-5,TRBV3-1,15,-,CASSPPGVLGETQYF,TGTGCCAGCAGCCCCCCTGGGGTCTTGGGAGAGACCCAGTACTTC
-,TRBJ1-2,TRBV12-3/TRBV12-4,12,-,CASSLGYDGYTF,TGTGCCAGCAGTTTAGGTTACGACGGCTACACCTTC
many,TRBJ2-5,TRBV6-5,15,-,CASSYGPGYQETQYF,TGTGCCAGCAGTTACGGGCCAGGGTATCAAGAGACCCAGTACTTC
-,TRBJ1-1,TRBV15,14,-,CATSRRATGTEAFF,TGTGCCACCAGCAGGCGAGCAACGGGGACTGAAGCTTTCTTT
many,TRBJ1-2,TRBV29-1,13,-,CSVEGRAGYGYTF,TGCAGCGTTGAAGGACGAGCTGGGTATGGCTACACCTTC
-,TRBJ2-7,TRBV12-3/TRBV12-4,14,TRBD1,CASSLEGTVYEQDF,TGTGCCAGCAGTTTAGAAGGGACAGTGTACGAGCAGGACTTC
few,TRBJ2-7,TRBV18,16,TRBD1,CASSTSTGGVLGEQYF,TGTGCCAGCTCAACTTCGACAGGGGGTGTCTTGGGGGAGCAGTACTTC
-,TRBJ1-1,TRBV12-3/TRBV12-4,15,-,CASSLTYDPNTEAFF,TGTGCCAGCAGTTTAACCTATGACCCGAACACTGAAGCTTTCTTT
few,TRBJ1-1,TRBV6-2/TRBV6-3,15,TRBD1,CASSSFDRGHTDAFF,TGTGCCAGCAGTTCCTTCGACAGGGGGCACACTGATGCTTTCTTT
many,TRBJ1-5,TRBV20-1,13,TRBD1,CSARRTGDQPQHF,TGCAGTGCTAGAAGGACAGGGGATCAGCCCCAGCATTTT
-,TRBJ2-7,TRBV11-1,16,-,CASSLRAGTGSYEQYF,TGTGCCAGCAGCTTAAGGGCAGGCACAGGCTCCTACGAGCAGTACTTC
many,TRBJ1-1,TRBV7-2,14,TRBD1,CASSRPTGVTEAFF,TGTGCCAGCAGCCGACCCACAGGGGTCACTGAAGCTTTCTTT
-,TRBJ2-5,TRBV6-1,11,-,CASSTPETQYF,TGTGCCAGCAGCACCCCCGAGACCCAGTACTTC
-,TRBJ1-2,TRBV4-1,12,-,CASGQAGYGYTF,TGCGCCAGCGGCCAAGCCGGGTATGGCTACACCTTC
many,TRBJ1-2,TRBV4-2,18,TRBD1,CASSQEEWDREFYYGYTF,TGTGCCAGCAGCCAAGAAGAATGGGACAGGGAATTCTATTATGGCTACACCTTC
many,TRBJ2-7,TRBV30,13,-,CAWSLVASYEQYF,TGTGCCTGGAGTCTGGTGGCCTCCTACGAGCAGTACTTC
-,TRBJ2-7,TRBV11-2,12,-,CASSSMAYEQYF,TGTGCCAGCAGCTCCATGGCATACGAGCAGTACTTC
-,TRBJ2-5,TRBV27,15,-,CASSPRGGTQETQYF,TGTGCCAGCAGTCCGAGGGGGGGCACCCAAGAGACCCAGTACTTC
-,TRBJ1-1,TRBV12-3/TRBV12-4,12,-,CASSRTAPEAFF,TGTGCCAGCAGCAGGACAGCACCTGAAGCTTTCTTT
many,TRBJ1-2,TRBV15,16,-,CATSRDEQTFYYGYTF,TGTGCCACCAGCAGAGACGAACAGACTTTTTACTATGGCTACACCTTC
many,TRBJ2-7,TRBV27,16,TRBD2,CASSPIHREDSYEQYF,TGTGCCAGCAGTCCCATTCACCGGGAGGACTCCTACGAGCAGTACTTC
-,TRBJ1-2,TRBV12-3/TRBV12-4,16,TRBD1,CASSLGQGLVGYGYTF,TGTGCCAGCAGTTTAGGACAGGGGTTGGTTGGCTATGGCTACACCTTC
many,TRBJ1-1,TRBV6-5,12,-,CASSSPGTEAFF,TGTGCCAGCAGTTCCCCGGGCACTGAAGCTTTCTTT
few,TRBJ1-5,TRBV15,15,-,CATSRERSSNQPQHF,TGTGCCACCAGCAGAGAGAGGAGTAGCAATCAGCCCCAGCATTTT
-,TRBJ2-7,TRBV6-5,15,-,CASSYSSSGSYEQYF,TGTGCCAGCAGTTACTCGTCCAGCGGGTCTTACGAGCAGTACTTC
-,TRBJ1-1,TRBV28,15,TRBD1,CASTPPGQMNTEAFF,TGTGCCAGCACCCCACCGGGACAGATGAACACTGAAGCTTTCTTT
many,TRBJ1-5,TRBV12-3/TRBV12-4,12,-,CASSLDPGPQHF,TGTGCCAGCAGTTTAGACCCAGGGCCCCAGCATTTT
-,TRBJ2-7,TRBV20-1,13,-,CSAVVMASDEQYF,TGCAGTGCCGTTGTTATGGCCAGCGACGAGCAGTACTTC
few,TRBJ2-7,TRBV10-3,13,-,CAISESGLNEQYF,TGTGCCATCAGTGAGTCGGGACTTAACGAGCAGTACTTC
many,TRBJ2-5,TRBV5-1,14,TRBD1,CASTQGQGYETQYF,TGCGCCAGCACCCAGGGACAGGGCTACGAGACCCAGTACTTC
-,TRBJ2-2,TRBV12-3/TRBV12-4,13,-,CATRARSTGELFF,TGTGCCACACGAGCGCGGTCTACCGGGGAGCTGTTTTTT
-,TRBJ2-5,TRBV5-1,14,-,CASSPPGSQETQYF,TGCGCCAGCAGCCCCCCCGGGAGCCAAGAGACCCAGTACTTC
-,TRBJ2-7,TRBV15,15,TRBD1,CATSRTRRDSYEQYF,TGTGCCACCAGCAGAACCCGCCGGGACAGCTACGAGCAGTACTTC